The sequence of this T cell receptor (beta chain) was determined in a study of glioma-infiltrating T cells after dendritic cell vaccination. Study at large: Glioblastoma patients came from Phase I and II dendritic cell vaccination trials. The vaccine used monocyte-derived dendritic cells pulsed overnight with autologous tumor lysate.

This CDR3 comprises 12 residues. V trimming: 8 bases; J trimming: 6 bases; junction bases outside the gene matches: 6. CDR1 is SQVTM, CDR2 ANQGSEA, per germline. Primers: 60 V beta forward and 13 J beta reverse. Using immunoSEQ multiplex PCR, the repertoire was profiled, and TCRdb retains in-frame clones only, with some absent. Here the sample spans tens of thousands of clones, around 85% being singletons. Source: blood, taken before dendritic cell vaccination. The TCR was taken from a human donor with glioblastoma. This chain links TRBV29-1 with TRBJ2-7; 11 nucleotides match TRBD1. The CDR3, as DNA: TGCAGCATTGGACAGGGGGCATTCGAGCAGTACTTC. Amino acid sequence: CSIGQGAFEQYF.